This T cell receptor beta chain was sequenced during a study of T cells after yellow fever vaccination. Study-wide findings and caveats: The booster saw the reappearance of most primary-vaccination clones (about 95% CD4, roughly 90% CD8).

The CDR3 is 17 residues long. The V segment lost 4 bases and the J segment 7 bases; nucleotides outside the gene matches: 12. The germline CDR1 and CDR2 sequences are SGHNT and YYREEE (reference sequence). MiXCR was run by TCRdb on the 5' RACE reads, yielding one entry per CDR3 protein. This table holds 600,000 to 750,000 distinct CDR3 sequences, more than 9% found once. A note on this clonotype: Its antigen is unknown.

This receptor was taken from a man aged 25 to 40 who received the YFV17D yellow fever vaccine. The gene calls are TRBV5-4 and TRBJ2-1; TRBD2 aligns across 12 bases. This specimen consisted of PBMCs, obtained on the day of the yellow fever booster vaccination. The CDR3 here is CASSARLAGAPGNEQFF. The CDR3, as DNA: TGTGCCAGCAGCGCTCGACTAGCGGGAGCTCCGGGGAATGAGCAGTTCTTC.